This is a list of T cell receptor beta chains from one sample in a study of blood T cell repertoires in COVID-19. Here immunoSEQ multiplex PCR was the method, and the copy in TCRdb shows in-frame clones only, minus some. The sample has roughly 190,000 clones, approximately 90% seen once. Sequencing used peripheral blood. The receptors here all came from a man in his forties or fifties with acute or convalescent COVID-19. Each CDR3 is given with its conserved first and last residue. Each record gives: V gene, D gene, clone size, J gene, CDR3 protein, CDR3 DNA. A D gene is named only where the DNA matches it firmly. Rows may omit the clone size; those that give it use once, few, many or a size class.

TRBV24-1	NA	NA	TRBJ2-7	CATSGGGVPYEQYF	TGTGCCACCAGTGGAGGGGGTGTACCCTACGAGCAGTACTTC
TRBV9	NA	NA	TRBJ1-3	CASSPGRRGASSGNTIYF	TGTGCCAGCAGCCCCGGACGGCGTGGGGCCAGCTCTGGAAACACCATATATTTT
TRBV9	TRBD1	NA	TRBJ2-5	CASSVGQGGGQETQYF	TGTGCCAGCAGCGTTGGACAGGGAGGCGGCCAAGAGACCCAGTACTTC
TRBV13	TRBD1	NA	TRBJ2-1	CASSSTLDRGGFYNEQFF	TGTGCCAGCAGCTCAACTCTGGACAGGGGTGGGTTCTACAATGAGCAGTTCTTC
TRBV3-1/TRBV3-2	NA	NA	TRBJ1-2	CASSQDLAQRLGYTF	TGTGCCAGCAGCCAAGATCTAGCCCAGAGGCTTGGCTACACCTTC
TRBV20-1	NA	NA	TRBJ1-1	CSARTSEAFF	TGCAGTGCTAGGACAAGTGAAGCTTTCTTT
TRBV7-9	NA	NA	TRBJ1-1	CASSLKVEDTEAFF	TGTGCCAGCAGCTTAAAGGTTGAGGACACTGAAGCTTTCTTT
TRBV7-9	TRBD1	NA	TRBJ1-4	CASSLPGQRNEKLFF	TGTGCCAGCAGCTTACCGGGACAGCGAAATGAAAAACTGTTTTTT
TRBV5-4	NA	once	TRBJ2-6	CASSLDSSGANVLTF	TGTGCCAGCAGCCTAGATAGCTCTGGGGCCAACGTCCTGACTTTC
TRBV19	NA	NA	TRBJ1-2	CASSTDSNYGYTF	TGTGCCAGTAGTACGGACAGTAACTATGGCTACACCTTC
TRBV2	TRBD2	NA	TRBJ2-3	CASSDPSGGAGDTQYF	TGTGCCAGCAGTGACCCTAGCGGGGGGGCCGGGGATACGCAGTATTTT
TRBV10-1	TRBD1	NA	TRBJ2-3	CASSWGTADSDTQYF	TGCGCCAGCAGTTGGGGGACAGCCGACTCAGATACGCAGTATTTT
TRBV6-5	TRBD1	NA	TRBJ1-2	CASSYRSGQGDYGYTF	TGTGCCAGCAGTTATAGGAGCGGACAGGGGGACTATGGCTACACCTTC
TRBV7-2	NA	once	TRBJ2-1	CASSPPRSLYNEQFF	TGTGCCAGCAGCCCCCCCCGCAGTCTCTACAATGAGCAGTTCTTC